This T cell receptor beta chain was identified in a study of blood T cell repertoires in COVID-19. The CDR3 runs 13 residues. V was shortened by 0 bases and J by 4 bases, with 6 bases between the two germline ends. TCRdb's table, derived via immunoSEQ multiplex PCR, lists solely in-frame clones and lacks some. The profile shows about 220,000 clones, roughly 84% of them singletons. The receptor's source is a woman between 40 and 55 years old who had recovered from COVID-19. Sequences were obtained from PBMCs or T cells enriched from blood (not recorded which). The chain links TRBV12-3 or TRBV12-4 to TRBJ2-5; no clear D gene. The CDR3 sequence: CASSLAPGETQYF. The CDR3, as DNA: TGTGCCAGCAGTTTAGCACCGGGAGAGACCCAGTACTTC.